These 14 T cell receptor beta chains came from one sample sequenced in a study of T cells in Graves' hyperthyroidism and ophthalmopathy. RNA transcripts yielded amplified TCR beta CDR3 regions. HTBI primers were employed in a first-round RT-PCR of the TCR CDR3. TCRdb re-analysed the multiplex PCR reads in MiXCR, keeping a single row per CDR3 protein. The table lists hundreds of thousands of distinct CDR3 sequences, about 14% of them singletons. The sample was blood. The source is a woman aged 50 to 60 with Graves' ophthalmopathy.

The chain employs TRBV28 and TRBJ1-2; tentative D call: TRBD1 (6 bases). Germline assignment: CDR1 MDHEN and CDR2 SYDVKM. The CDR3 runs to 14 residues. V lost 4 bases and J lost 4, with 13 bases in between. The CDR3 loop reads CASSWTEPSYGYTF. DNA of the CDR3: TGTGCCAGCAGTTGGACAGAACCTAGCTATGGCTACACCTTC.

To note about this clonotype: A much larger clone lies one base from this, so it may be a read error. The V gene is TRBV20-1, the J gene TRBJ2-7; D may be TRBD2 (5 bases). V gave up 4 bases and J gave up 2 bases, with 12 bases separating them. In germline, CDR1 is DFQATT, CDR2 SNEGSKA (reference sequence). The CDR3 totals 13 residues. The CDR3 nucleotides are TGCAGTGCTATGGGGAGAGGCACCTACGAGCAGTACTTC. This sequence encodes CSAMGRGTYEQYF.

This clonotype was detected only once. The conserved final phenylalanine or tryptophan is absent from the CDR3, which likely points to a read error. The chain links TRBV9 to TRBJ1-1; D remains unclear. From germline, CDR1 is SGDLS and CDR2 YYNGEE. V gave up 0 bases and J gave up 0 bases, with 6 bases separating them. This CDR3 has 14 residues. CDR3 amino acids: CASSVGGMNTEAFL. DNA of the CDR3: TGTGCCAGCAGCGTAGGTGGGATGAACACTGAAGCTTTCCTT.

Details on this clonotype: A read error may produce the germline difference seen at one junction end. The chain links TRBV28 to TRBJ1-4; a possible D gene is TRBD1 (5 bases). The CDR3 consists of 14 residues. Germline CDR1 and CDR2: MDHEN and SYDVKM. CDR3 sequence (DNA): TGTGCCAGCAGTACCAGGGTCGTTAATAAAAAACTGTTTTTT. Its protein product is CASSTRVVNKKLFF.

Many counts were recorded for this clonotype. The chain recombines TRBV28 with TRBJ2-1; 11 bases are shared with TRBD2. Looked up from germline, CDR1 is MDHEN and CDR2 is SYDVKM. The V segment lost 5 bases and the J segment 8 bases; nucleotides outside the gene matches: 8. The CDR3 spans 15 residues. The CDR3 here is CASSVTSGRGHEQFF. The CDR3 coding sequence is TGTGCCAGCAGTGTAACTAGCGGGAGAGGTCATGAGCAGTTCTTC.

This clonotype was detected ten times or more. The chain links TRBV28 to TRBJ1-5; 9 positions match TRBD1. There are 16 residues in the CDR3. The germline CDR1 and CDR2 sequences are MDHEN and SYDVKM. V shed 6 bases and J 4 bases; nucleotides not matched to a gene: 10. Written as DNA, the CDR3 is TGTGCCAGCAGACCGCCCGCGGGACAGGGAAATCAGCCCCAGCATTTT. This translates into CASRPPAGQGNQPQHF.

A word on this clonotype: This sequence may be a read error, since a much larger clone differs from it by one base. The V gene is TRBV6-2 or TRBV6-3, the J gene TRBJ2-3, with 7 bases that match TRBD2. Germline assignment: CDR1 MNHEY and CDR2 SVGEGT. This CDR3 region has 12 residues. Trimming removed 5 bases from V and 4 bases from J; junction bases left unmatched: 0. CDR3 bases: TGTGCCAGCAGTGCGGGAGCAGATACGCAGTATTTT. Amino acid sequence: CASSAGADTQYF.

This clonotype appeared many times. This CDR3 is CASSFAGTGGDEQFF. In nucleotides, the CDR3 is TGTGCCAGCAGTTTTGCCGGGACAGGGGGCGATGAGCAGTTCTTC. The genes are TRBV28 and TRBJ2-1, with 12 bases matching TRBD1. Germline CDR1 is MDHEN and CDR2 is SYDVKM. V gave up 3 bases and J gave up 8 bases; unmatched junction bases: 5. The CDR3 length is 15 residues.

In its sample, this clonotype was seen a few times. This chain connects TRBV27 to TRBJ1-4; D may be TRBD1 (6 bases). V was shortened by 0 bases and J by 7 bases, with 12 bases between the two germline ends. The CDR3 has 15 amino acids. CDR1 is MNHEY, CDR2 SMNVEV, per germline (reference sequence). The CDR3: CASSLSQGTGEKLFF. CDR3 DNA: TGTGCCAGCAGTTTATCGCAGGGGACTGGTGAAAAACTGTTTTTT.

As regards this clonotype: Relative to the germline gene, one junction end is altered; a read error may explain this. The rearrangement links TRBV12-3 or TRBV12-4 to TRBJ1-6, with D possibly matching TRBD1 (5 bases). The CDR3 is made up of 14 amino acids. CDR3 protein: CASSQGGGNSLLHF. The CDR3 coding sequence is TGTGCCAGCAGCCAGGGAGGAGGTAATTCACTCCTCCACTTT.

The sample holds a few counts of this clonotype. The chain uses TRBV5-1 and TRBJ2-1; possible D gene TRBD2, 6 bases. CDR3 length equals 12 residues. Per germline, CDR1 SGHRS and CDR2 YFSETQ. V was pared by 8 bases and J by 7 bases, with 13 bases between. CDR3 loop: CASSGLSNEQFF. In nucleotides, the CDR3 is TGCGCCAGTTCGGGACTGTCAAATGAGCAGTTCTTC.

This clonotype was seen at least ten times. The J gene is TRBJ1-2, the V gene TRBV3-1; tentative D call: TRBD1 (5 bases). Trimming took 5 bases from V and 3 from J, leaving 7 bases between them. From germline, CDR1 is LGHDT and CDR2 YNNKEL (reference sequence). This CDR3 has 12 residues. The CDR3 DNA is TGTGCCAGCAGCTCGACAGACTATGGCTACACCTTC. Encoded protein: CASSSTDYGYTF.

This clonotype was seen a few times. The chain links TRBV19 to TRBJ1-1; the D is unclear. Germline-derived CDR1 and CDR2 are LNHDA and SQIVND (reference sequence). The CDR3 runs 15 residues. The ends were cut back, 0 bases at V and 4 bases at J, with 12 bases in the middle. The CDR3 sequence is CASSIDLELGTEAFF. Here the CDR3 DNA reads TGTGCCAGTAGTATAGATCTCGAGTTGGGCACTGAAGCTTTCTTT.

The chain couples TRBV2 to TRBJ2-3; 7 bases match TRBD2. CDR1 is SNHLY, CDR2 FYNNEI, per germline. Trimming removed 3 bases from V and 3 bases from J; junction bases left unmatched: 6. CDR3 length: 15 amino acids. This CDR3 reads CASSEELALTDTQYF. The CDR3 DNA is TGTGCCAGCAGTGAGGAACTAGCGCTAACAGATACGCAGTATTTT.